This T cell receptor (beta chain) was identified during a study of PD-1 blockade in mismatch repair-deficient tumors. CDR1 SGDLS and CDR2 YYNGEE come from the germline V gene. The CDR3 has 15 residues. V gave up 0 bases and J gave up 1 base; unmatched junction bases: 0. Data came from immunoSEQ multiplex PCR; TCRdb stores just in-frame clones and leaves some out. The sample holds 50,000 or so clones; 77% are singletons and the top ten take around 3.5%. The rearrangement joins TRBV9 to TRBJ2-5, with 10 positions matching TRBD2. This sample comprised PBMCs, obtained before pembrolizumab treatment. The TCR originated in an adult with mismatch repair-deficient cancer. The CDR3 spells CASSVGTSGQETQYF. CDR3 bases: TGTGCCAGCAGCGTAGGGACTAGCGGCCAAGAGACCCAGTACTTC. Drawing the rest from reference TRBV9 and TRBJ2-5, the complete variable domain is DSGVTQTPKHLITATGQRVTLRCSPRSGDLSVYWYQQSLDQGLQFLIQYYNGEERAKGNILERFSAQQFPDLHSELNLSSLELGDSALYFCASSVGTSGQETQYFGPGTRLLVL.